A selection of T cell receptor beta chains follows, all from one sample in a study of Graves' ophthalmopathy and Graves' hyperthyroidism. TCRdb itself ran the multiplex PCR reads through MiXCR, one entry per CDR3 protein. This table has about 700,000 distinct CDR3 sequences, about 44% appearing once. The sample consisted of peripheral blood. These receptors all come from an adult man with Graves' ophthalmopathy. The CDR3 runs from the conserved cysteine through the conserved F or W. Each record gives: V gene, CDR3 length, J gene, clone size, D gene, CDR3 protein, CDR3 DNA. D genes are given only for firm matches. For some rows the clone size is stated as once, few or many, or as a class when expanded; others skip it.

V gene: TRBV12-3/TRBV12-4
CDR3 length: 16
J gene: TRBJ1-4
clone size: once
D gene: TRBD1
CDR3 protein: CASSQTPGQGVEKLFF
CDR3 DNA: TGTGCCAGCAGCCAGACCCCGGGACAGGGGGTTGAAAAACTGTTTTTT

V gene: TRBV2
CDR3 length: 17
J gene: TRBJ1-5
clone size: NA
D gene: NA
CDR3 protein: CASSEVGRGNSNQPQHF
CDR3 DNA: TGTGCCAGCAGTGAAGTAGGAAGAGGGAATAGCAATCAGCCCCAGCATTTT

V gene: TRBV7-9
CDR3 length: 15
J gene: TRBJ2-5
clone size: few
D gene: NA
CDR3 protein: CASSLGGARPGTQYF
CDR3 DNA: TGTGCCAGCAGCTTAGGCGGGGCCCGACCAGGGACCCAGTACTTC

V gene: TRBV29-1
CDR3 length: 12
J gene: TRBJ1-2
clone size: many
D gene: NA
CDR3 protein: CSVDEAPIGYTF
CDR3 DNA: TGCAGCGTTGACGAGGCCCCTATCGGCTACACCTTC

V gene: TRBV20-1
CDR3 length: 18
J gene: TRBJ2-7
clone size: NA
D gene: NA
CDR3 protein: CSARDLVAPPQGSYEQYF
CDR3 DNA: TGCAGTGCTAGAGATCTCGTGGCTCCTCCTCAGGGTAGCTACGAGCAGTACTTC

V gene: TRBV29-1
CDR3 length: 18
J gene: TRBJ2-6
clone size: many
D gene: NA
CDR3 protein: CSVEEFSRTRPGANVLTF
CDR3 DNA: TGCAGCGTTGAAGAATTCTCAAGGACTCGACCTGGGGCCAACGTCCTGACTTTC

V gene: TRBV29-1
CDR3 length: 12
J gene: TRBJ1-1
clone size: many
D gene: NA
CDR3 protein: CSPTPGNTEAFF
CDR3 DNA: TGCAGCCCCACCCCCGGGAACACTGAAGCTTTCTTT

V gene: TRBV10-3
CDR3 length: 14
J gene: TRBJ1-1
clone size: many
D gene: NA
CDR3 protein: CAISEGHQNTEAFF
CDR3 DNA: TGTGCCATCAGTGAGGGTCATCAGAACACTGAAGCTTTCTTT

V gene: TRBV12-3/TRBV12-4
CDR3 length: 11
J gene: TRBJ1-1
clone size: many
D gene: NA
CDR3 protein: CASSLAGPSAF
CDR3 DNA: TGTGCCAGCAGTTTAGCGGGCCCGTCTGCCTTT

V gene: TRBV20-1
CDR3 length: 16
J gene: TRBJ2-5
clone size: NA
D gene: NA
CDR3 protein: CSARRRGTGLQETQYF
CDR3 DNA: TGCAGTGCTAGGAGAAGGGGCACGGGGCTCCAAGAGACCCAGTACTTC

V gene: TRBV29-1
CDR3 length: 14
J gene: TRBJ2-5
clone size: many
D gene: NA
CDR3 protein: CSSSTDTYQETQYF
CDR3 DNA: TGCAGCTCGTCGACAGACACCTACCAAGAGACCCAGTACTTC

V gene: TRBV29-1
CDR3 length: 15
J gene: TRBJ2-7
clone size: NA
D gene: NA
CDR3 protein: CSATGRGAISYEQYF
CDR3 DNA: TGCAGCGCAACGGGACGGGGGGCGATCTCCTACGAGCAGTACTTC

V gene: TRBV7-2
CDR3 length: 14
J gene: TRBJ1-5
clone size: NA
D gene: NA
CDR3 protein: CASSFQSNNQPQHF
CDR3 DNA: TGTGCCAGCAGCTTCCAGAGTAATAATCAGCCCCAGCATTTT

V gene: TRBV24-1
CDR3 length: 17
J gene: TRBJ2-5
clone size: NA
D gene: NA
CDR3 protein: CATSDLAGTVEQETQYF
CDR3 DNA: TGTGCCACCAGTGATCTTGCGGGGACAGTGGAACAAGAGACCCAGTACTTC